Below, one TCR beta chain is given with its context. Its specificity is not known. This record belongs to a study of T cell responses to AZD1222 COVID-19 vaccine. Overall study results and limits: Baseline testing showed seropositivity in only 5 or 6 AZD1222 recipients.

Produced via immunoSEQ multiplex PCR; TCRdb's table is partial and in-frame only. The sample includes around 28,000 clones, 89% seen only once; the top ten take over 1%. V lost 5 bases and J 5 bases, leaving 17 bases between the germline ends. This CDR3 spans 15 amino acids. CDR1 is KGHDR and CDR2 is SFDVKD in the germline V gene. This rearrangement joins TRBV24-1 to TRBJ2-5; D possibly corresponds to TRBD1 (6 bases). Specimen: peripheral blood, collected on day 0 of AZD1222 vaccination. This clonotype originated in an adult in good health. CDR3 in amino acids: CATSGGEGERETQYF. Here the CDR3 DNA reads TGTGCCACCAGTGGAGGCGAGGGGGAGAGGGAGACCCAGTACTTC.